This entry lists 26 T cell receptor beta chains sequenced from one sample in a study of cytomegalovirus exposure and HLA in healthy donors. It was with 60 Vbeta and 13 Jbeta primers that the PCR ran. Using immunoSEQ multiplex PCR, the repertoire was profiled, and TCRdb retains in-frame clones only, with some absent. Here the sample table reports some 48,000 clones. Source material: PBMCs. The receptors here all came from a middle-aged woman in good health and CMV-seronegative.

This rearrangement joins TRBV9 to TRBJ1-5; the D is unclear. Germline values: CDR1 SGDLS, CDR2 YYNGEE. Trimming left V 0 bases short and J 7 bases short, with 14 bases between. The CDR3 contains 15 residues. CDR3 protein: CASSVDWSSRQPQHF. The CDR3 DNA is TGTGCCAGCAGCGTAGATTGGTCATCGAGGCAGCCCCAGCATTTT.

The J gene is TRBJ2-3, the V gene TRBV29-1; TRBD2 matches at 7 bases. V lost 6 bases and J lost 0; bases outside the gene matches: 12. The CDR3 length is 16 residues. The germline gives CDR1 SQVTM, CDR2 ANQGSEA. For the CDR3, the DNA is TGCAGCGTACTCCCCATAGCGGGCACTAGCACAGATACGCAGTATTTT. Encoded protein: CSVLPIAGTSTDTQYF.

This chain connects TRBV11-2 to TRBJ2-7; 10 bases line up with TRBD1. Unmatched junction bases numbered 7, after V lost 7 bases and J lost 4 bases. The CDR3 spans 14 residues. The germline CDR1 and CDR2 sequences are SGHAT and FQNNGV. CDR3 residues: CASNGQGVGYEQYF. CDR3 sequence (DNA): TGTGCCAGCAACGGACAGGGGGTAGGGTACGAGCAGTACTTC.

The V and J genes are TRBV28 and TRBJ1-2; D unresolved. The length of the CDR3 is 15 residues. V was shortened by 2 bases and J by 2 bases, with 12 bases between the two germline ends. Germline CDR1 reads MDHEN; CDR2 reads SYDVKM. CDR3 sequence (DNA): TGTGCCAGCAGTTTAGGAGGGAGTGAGAACTATGGCTACACCTTC. Its protein is CASSLGGSENYGYTF.

The chain has TRBV2 and TRBJ2-5, with 13 bases that match TRBD2. Germline V gene data show CDR1 as SNHLY and CDR2 as FYNNEI. The CDR3 has 15 amino acids. After removal of 8 bases from V and 4 bases from J, the junction contained 7 bases not matched to a gene. The CDR3 DNA is TGTGCCAGCGCCCGGACTAGCGGGAGACCAGAGACCCAGTACTTC. Translation: CASARTSGRPETQYF.

This sequence joins TRBV15 and TRBJ1-5; D is uncertain. The germline V gene has CDR1 LNHNV and CDR2 YYDKDF (reference sequence). V dropped 0 bases and J dropped 7 bases, with 4 bases sitting between them. This CDR3 spans 12 amino acids. The CDR3 protein is CATSRDRQPQHF. CDR3 coding DNA: TGTGCCACCAGCAGAGATAGACAGCCCCAGCATTTT.

The chain recombines TRBV6-5 with TRBJ1-4; D uncertain. CDR1 and CDR2 (germline): MNHEY, SVGAGI. CDR3 length: 16 amino acids. V gave up 6 bases and J gave up 0 bases, with 14 bases separating them. CDR3 sequence: CASSYPVGATNEKLFF. CDR3 nucleotides: TGTGCCAGCAGCTACCCGGTGGGCGCAACTAATGAAAAACTGTTTTTT.

This CDR3 reads CASRNEGGPGNIQYF. Here the CDR3 DNA reads TGTGCCAGCAGAAACGAGGGCGGGCCGGGAAACATTCAGTACTTC. V usage is TRBV6-6 and J usage is TRBJ2-4; tentatively, D is TRBD2 (5 bases). The CDR3 spans 15 residues. V dropped 6 bases and J dropped 6 bases, with 18 bases sitting between them. Germline CDR1 is MNHNY and CDR2 is SVGAGI (reference sequence).

The rearrangement uses TRBV19 and TRBJ1-5; D remains ambiguous. CDR1 and CDR2 (germline): LNHDA, SQIVND (reference sequence). Trimming removed 5 bases from V and 6 bases from J, with 11 bases in between. The CDR3 loop spans 13 amino acids. CDR3 sequence (DNA): TGTGCCAGTAGTTTCGGGAGAGGTCAGCCCCAGCATTTT. It encodes CASSFGRGQPQHF.

This chain connects TRBV5-1 to TRBJ1-6; D uncertain. CDR1 SGHRS and CDR2 YFSETQ come from the germline V gene. The CDR3 sequence is 16 residues long. V lost 0 bases, J lost 0 bases, and 7 bases lay in between. DNA for the CDR3: TGCGCCAGCAGCTTGGGGCCCAACTCCTATAATTCACCCCTCCACTTT. Translation: CASSLGPNSYNSPLHF.

The genes are TRBV5-1 and TRBJ1-3; 8 nucleotides line up with TRBD1. The CDR3 is made up of 15 amino acids. From germline, CDR1 is SGHRS and CDR2 YFSETQ. V lost 4 bases and J lost 1; bases outside the gene matches: 4. The CDR3: CASSPQGASGNTIYF. The CDR3 DNA reads TGCGCCAGCAGCCCCCAGGGGGCGTCTGGAAACACCATATATTTT.

The gene calls are TRBV7-2 and TRBJ1-2; the match to TRBD1 covers 10 bases. V dropped 1 base and J dropped 4; count of bases not matched to a gene: 0. CDR3 length equals 14 residues. Germline CDR1 is SGHTA and CDR2 is FQGNSA. The CDR3 loop reads CASSLGDRGYGYTF. The CDR3 DNA reads as TGTGCCAGCAGCTTAGGGGACAGGGGCTATGGCTACACCTTC.

The chain links TRBV6-1 to TRBJ2-3, with 14 bases that match TRBD2. Germline lookup yields CDR1 MNHNS and CDR2 SASEGT. The CDR3 spans 16 residues. V shed 4 bases and J 6 bases; nucleotides not matched to a gene: 6. CDR3 DNA sequence: TGTGCCAGCAGTGGACGACTAGCGGGGGGGCCGGATACGCAGTATTTT. Its protein is CASSGRLAGGPDTQYF.

This rearrangement joins TRBV2 to TRBJ2-5; unclear D gene. The CDR3 spans 13 residues. Germline V gene lookup returns CDR1 SNHLY and CDR2 FYNNEI. V was clipped by 4 bases and J by 2 bases, with 8 bases between them. This CDR3 is CASSAGEQETQYF. The CDR3 DNA reads as TGTGCCAGCAGTGCCGGTGAACAAGAGACCCAGTACTTC. Combining the CDR3 with reference TRBV2 and TRBJ2-5 gives the whole variable domain EPEVTQTPSHQVTQMGQEVILRCVPISNHLYFYWYRQILGQKVEFLVSFYNNEISEKSEIFDDQFSVERPDGSNFTLKIRSTKLEDSAMYFCASSAGEQETQYFGPGTRLLVL.

The chain links TRBV4-3 to TRBJ1-1; no clear D. Trimming removed 3 bases at V and 1 base at J, with 15 bases between. Germline CDR1 and CDR2: LGHNA and YSLEER. This CDR3 contains 16 residues. CDR3 protein: CASSQSVVRRNTEAFF. DNA of the CDR3: TGCGCCAGCAGCCAGAGTGTGGTCCGTAGGAACACTGAAGCTTTCTTT.

The chain has TRBV5-6 and TRBJ1-1; D not certain. The CDR3 totals 17 residues. Trimming left V 4 bases short and J 1 base short, with 20 bases between. CDR1 is SGHDT and CDR2 is YYEEEE in the germline V gene. The CDR3 loop reads CASSPGIRSSGNTEAFF. As DNA, the CDR3 is TGTGCCAGCAGCCCGGGAATAAGGTCTTCAGGGAACACTGAAGCTTTCTTT.

The chain joins TRBV20-1 to TRBJ2-1; D is possibly TRBD2 (5 bases). In germline, CDR1 is DFQATT, CDR2 SNEGSKA (reference sequence). V lost 6 bases to trimming and J lost 8 bases, with 11 bases between them. This CDR3 has 11 amino acids. CDR3 residues: CSAQLGYEQFF. As DNA, the CDR3 is TGCAGTGCCCAACTAGGGTATGAGCAGTTCTTC.

This rearrangement joins TRBV4-3 to TRBJ1-1; 7 nucleotides agree with TRBD1. Looked up from germline, CDR1 is LGHNA and CDR2 is YSLEER. CDR3 size: 13 residues. V gave up 4 bases and J gave up 4 bases; unmatched junction bases: 3. CDR3 sequence: CASSRRGSTEAFF. DNA of the CDR3: TGCGCCAGCAGCCGCAGGGGGTCCACTGAAGCTTTCTTT.

V gene TRBV19 combines with J gene TRBJ2-1, with 9 bases fitting TRBD2. After removal of 5 bases from V and 2 bases from J, the junction contained 4 bases not matched to a gene. The CDR3 spans 15 residues. From germline, CDR1 is LNHDA and CDR2 SQIVND (reference sequence). The CDR3 spells CASSRSGRPYNEQFF. The CDR3, as DNA: TGTGCCAGTAGTCGAAGCGGGAGGCCCTACAATGAGCAGTTCTTC.

A note on this clone: At one of its ends the junction is not consistent with the germline gene, which may arise from a read error. The V and J genes are TRBV7-2 and TRBJ2-3, with a possible D match to TRBD1 (6 bases). This CDR3 spans 14 amino acids. Looked up from germline, CDR1 is SGHTA and CDR2 is FQGNSA. CDR3 DNA sequence: TGTGCCAGCAGCTTACGACAGGAGGCAGATAAGCAGTATTTT. Its protein is CASSLRQEADKQYF.

This sequence joins TRBV4-3 and TRBJ2-1, with 7 bases aligning to TRBD1. Germline CDR1 reads LGHNA; CDR2 reads YSLEER. The CDR3 extends over 13 amino acids. After removal of 0 bases from V and 12 bases from J, the junction contained 5 bases not matched to a gene. CDR3 nucleotides: TGCGCCAGCAGCCAAGAAGAGAGACAGGGGCAGTTCTTC. Residues: CASSQEERQGQFF.

The chain recombines TRBV7-2 with TRBJ2-7; 11 nucleotides agree with TRBD2. Trimming at V came to 0 bases and at J to 6 bases, leaving 4 bases not matched to a gene. The CDR3 has 15 amino acids. CDR1 SGHTA and CDR2 FQGNSA come from the germline V gene. The CDR3 DNA is TGTGCCAGCAGCTTAGCTAGCGGGGGGGCGGGCGAGCAGTACTTC. This encodes CASSLASGGAGEQYF.

The chain employs TRBV6-1 and TRBJ1-2; 9 nucleotides align to TRBD1. V dropped 5 bases and J dropped 2; count of bases not matched to a gene: 3. Germline V gene sequence: CDR1 MNHNS, CDR2 SASEGT. The length of the CDR3 is 14 residues. The CDR3 loop reads CASSRDRENYGYTF. The CDR3 DNA sequence: TGTGCCAGCAGTAGGGACAGGGAGAACTATGGCTACACCTTC.

The rearrangement joins TRBV20-1 to TRBJ2-3; no definite D call. The CDR3 loop spans 11 amino acids. Trimming shortened V by 3 bases and J by 6 bases, and 7 bases separated the two germline ends. CDR1 is DFQATT, CDR2 SNEGSKA, per germline (reference sequence). Here the CDR3 DNA reads TGCAGTGCTAGCGTCCGGGATACGCAGTATTTT. Translated, it gives CSASVRDTQYF.

This rearrangement joins TRBV7-2 to TRBJ2-7, with D perhaps matching TRBD2 (5 bases). The V gene's germline CDR1 is SGHTA and CDR2 FQGNSA. The CDR3 covers 16 residues. Trimming removed 5 bases at V and 2 bases at J, with 19 bases between. CDR3 protein: CASSPDSLGRAYEQYF. In DNA form, the CDR3 reads TGTGCCAGCAGCCCGGACTCCTTAGGTCGCGCCTACGAGCAGTACTTC.

The chain has TRBV7-9 and TRBJ1-1; 7 positions match TRBD1. The CDR3 has 17 amino acids. CDR1 and CDR2 (germline): SEHNR, FQNEAQ (reference sequence). V gave up 1 base and J gave up 6 bases; unmatched junction bases: 14. CDR3 nucleotide sequence: TGTGCCAGCAGCTTAGGACCCTTCGGACAAGGGGGCGCTGAAGCTTTCTTT. Translation gives CASSLGPFGQGGAEAFF.